These T cell receptor beta chains were read from a single sample in a study of T cell responses to AZD1222 COVID-19 vaccine. Produced via immunoSEQ multiplex PCR; TCRdb's table is partial and in-frame only. The table records some 150,000 clones, roughly 89% of them present only once. The source was peripheral blood, collected on day 0 of AZD1222 vaccination. Receptors originate from an adult in good health. CDR3s include the opening cysteine and the closing phenylalanine or tryptophan. D genes are given only for firm matches. Not all rows give a size; the values are once, few, many and, for expanded clones, a class.

clone size: .
D gene: TRBD1
CDR3 length: 19
V gene: TRBV27
J gene: TRBJ2-3
CDR3 DNA: TGTGCCAGCAGTTTCCGGACAGGGGGTTCTATACGAAGCACAGATACGCAGTATTTT
CDR3 protein: CASSFRTGGSIRSTDTQYF

clone size: .
D gene: .
CDR3 length: 13
V gene: TRBV7-8
J gene: TRBJ1-5
CDR3 DNA: TGTGCCAGCAGCTGGGACGGTGATCAGCCCCAGCATTTT
CDR3 protein: CASSWDGDQPQHF

clone size: .
D gene: TRBD1
CDR3 length: 14
V gene: TRBV2
J gene: TRBJ2-1
CDR3 DNA: TGTGCCAGCAGTCGGGACAGGGGGCTGAATGAGCAGTTCTTC
CDR3 protein: CASSRDRGLNEQFF

clone size: .
D gene: TRBD1
CDR3 length: 15
V gene: TRBV19
J gene: TRBJ1-2
CDR3 DNA: TGTGCCAGTAGTGCGTGGACAGGGGGCGGGAATGGCTACACCTTC
CDR3 protein: CASSAWTGGGNGYTF

clone size: .
D gene: .
CDR3 length: 15
V gene: TRBV1
J gene: TRBJ2-7
CDR3 DNA: TGCACCAGCAGCGGTAGGGGGGGACTCTCCTACGAGCAGTACTTC
CDR3 protein: CTSSGRGGLSYEQYF

clone size: .
D gene: .
CDR3 length: 14
V gene: TRBV5-6
J gene: TRBJ1-2
CDR3 DNA: TGTGCCAGCAGCTTGGGGGGTCCGTATGATGGCTACACCTTC
CDR3 protein: CASSLGGPYDGYTF

clone size: .
D gene: TRBD2
CDR3 length: 15
V gene: TRBV7-2
J gene: TRBJ2-7
CDR3 DNA: TGTGCCAGCAGCTTTGAGAGCGGGGACCCTTCTCAGCAGTACTTC
CDR3 protein: CASSFESGDPSQQYF

clone size: .
D gene: TRBD1
CDR3 length: 15
V gene: TRBV5-1
J gene: TRBJ2-1
CDR3 DNA: TGCGCCAGCAGCTTGACCGGACAGGGATACAATGAGCAGTTCTTC
CDR3 protein: CASSLTGQGYNEQFF

clone size: .
D gene: .
CDR3 length: 13
V gene: TRBV4-1
J gene: TRBJ1-3
CDR3 DNA: TGCGCCAGCAGCCCACTAGGGGGAAACACCATATATTTT
CDR3 protein: CASSPLGGNTIYF

clone size: .
D gene: .
CDR3 length: 12
V gene: TRBV7-6
J gene: TRBJ2-7
CDR3 DNA: TGTGCCAGCAGCTCAACAGGGCAGGAGCAGTACTTC
CDR3 protein: CASSSTGQEQYF

clone size: .
D gene: .
CDR3 length: 15
V gene: TRBV14
J gene: TRBJ2-7
CDR3 DNA: TGTGCCAGCAGCCAAGGTAGGGGCCTTTCCTACGAGCAGTACTTC
CDR3 protein: CASSQGRGLSYEQYF

clone size: .
D gene: .
CDR3 length: 15
V gene: TRBV3-1/TRBV3-2
J gene: TRBJ1-1
CDR3 DNA: TGTGCCAGCAGCCAAGAGGGCAGGCCTAACACTGAAGCTTTCTTT
CDR3 protein: CASSQEGRPNTEAFF

clone size: .
D gene: TRBD2
CDR3 length: 15
V gene: TRBV29-1
J gene: TRBJ2-3
CDR3 DNA: TGCAGCGTTTATACTCTTAGCGGGGGTGGGGATACGCAGTATTTT
CDR3 protein: CSVYTLSGGGDTQYF

clone size: .
D gene: TRBD1
CDR3 length: 14
V gene: TRBV6-5
J gene: TRBJ1-2
CDR3 DNA: TGTGCCAGCAGTCTAAAAGACAGGGACTATGGCTACACCTTC
CDR3 protein: CASSLKDRDYGYTF

clone size: .
D gene: .
CDR3 length: 15
V gene: TRBV6-5
J gene: TRBJ2-7
CDR3 DNA: TGTGCCAGCAGTTCCGATACGACAGGCTCCTACGAGCAGTACTTC
CDR3 protein: CASSSDTTGSYEQYF

clone size: .
D gene: .
CDR3 length: 13
V gene: TRBV25-1
J gene: TRBJ1-2
CDR3 DNA: TGTGCCAGCAGTGAAAGGGGGTGGAGGGGCTACACCTTC
CDR3 protein: CASSERGWRGYTF

clone size: .
D gene: .
CDR3 length: 16
V gene: TRBV4-1
J gene: TRBJ2-7
CDR3 DNA: TGCGCCAGCAGCCAAGATATCGCCGGATCCCCCTACGAGCAGTACTTC
CDR3 protein: CASSQDIAGSPYEQYF

clone size: .
D gene: TRBD1
CDR3 length: 17
V gene: TRBV10-3
J gene: TRBJ2-6
CDR3 DNA: TGTGCCATCAGACCCCAAGATGGACAGGCTGGGGCCAACGTCCTGACTTTC
CDR3 protein: CAIRPQDGQAGANVLTF

clone size: .
D gene: TRBD1
CDR3 length: 15
V gene: TRBV28
J gene: TRBJ1-1
CDR3 DNA: TGTGCCAGCAGTTTCTGGACAGGGGGGAACACCGAAGCTTTCTTT
CDR3 protein: CASSFWTGGNTEAFF

clone size: .
D gene: .
CDR3 length: 16
V gene: TRBV23-1
J gene: TRBJ1-5
CDR3 DNA: TGCGCCAGCAGTCAAAAGGCAGGGTGTAGCAATCAGCCCCAGCATTTT
CDR3 protein: CASSQKAGCSNQPQHF

clone size: .
D gene: TRBD1
CDR3 length: 14
V gene: TRBV10-3
J gene: TRBJ2-5
CDR3 DNA: TGTGCCATCAGTCGGACAGGGGGCCGGGAGACCCAGTACTTC
CDR3 protein: CAISRTGGRETQYF

clone size: .
D gene: TRBD1
CDR3 length: 13
V gene: TRBV11-1
J gene: TRBJ1-2
CDR3 DNA: TGTGCCAGCAGCTGGACAGGGGCTTATGGCTACACCTTC
CDR3 protein: CASSWTGAYGYTF

clone size: .
D gene: TRBD1
CDR3 length: 15
V gene: TRBV7-6
J gene: TRBJ2-1
CDR3 DNA: TGTGCCAGCAGCGCGGACAGGGGCGTTTTTAATGAGCAGTTCTTC
CDR3 protein: CASSADRGVFNEQFF

clone size: .
D gene: .
CDR3 length: 15
V gene: TRBV2
J gene: TRBJ1-2
CDR3 DNA: TGTGCCAGCAGTGAAGATTGGGGGGATAACTATGGCTACACCTTC
CDR3 protein: CASSEDWGDNYGYTF

clone size: .
D gene: TRBD1
CDR3 length: 14
V gene: TRBV5-1
J gene: TRBJ1-6
CDR3 DNA: TGCGCCAGCAGCCTTACAGGGGGTAATTCACCCCTCCACTTT
CDR3 protein: CASSLTGGNSPLHF

clone size: .
D gene: .
CDR3 length: 17
V gene: TRBV6-4
J gene: TRBJ1-5
CDR3 DNA: TGTGCCAGCAGTGTTAGGAAGGGATATGATAGCAATCAGCCCCAGCATTTT
CDR3 protein: CASSVRKGYDSNQPQHF

clone size: .
D gene: TRBD2
CDR3 length: 15
V gene: TRBV7-6
J gene: TRBJ2-7
CDR3 DNA: TGTGCCAGCAGCATCCAAGCGGGGGGCGTGAACGAGCAGTACTTC
CDR3 protein: CASSIQAGGVNEQYF

clone size: .
D gene: .
CDR3 length: 15
V gene: TRBV5-5
J gene: TRBJ2-7
CDR3 DNA: TGTGCCAGCAGCCCCCTTCGGACTCACCCCTACGAGCAGTACTTC
CDR3 protein: CASSPLRTHPYEQYF

clone size: .
D gene: .
CDR3 length: 14
V gene: TRBV7-6
J gene: TRBJ2-7
CDR3 DNA: TGTGCCAGCAGCCCACAGGGCCCCTCCGCGGAGCAGTACTTC
CDR3 protein: CASSPQGPSAEQYF

clone size: .
D gene: TRBD1
CDR3 length: 17
V gene: TRBV7-8
J gene: TRBJ1-2
CDR3 DNA: TGTGCCAGCAGCTTAGCCGTAGTGGGACAGAGCTCCTATGGCTACACCTTC
CDR3 protein: CASSLAVVGQSSYGYTF

clone size: .
D gene: .
CDR3 length: 16
V gene: TRBV28
J gene: TRBJ2-1
CDR3 DNA: TGTGCCAGCAGTTCACCGGGACCGCCATCCTACAATGAGCAGTTCTTC
CDR3 protein: CASSSPGPPSYNEQFF

clone size: .
D gene: .
CDR3 length: 13
V gene: TRBV18
J gene: TRBJ2-6
CDR3 DNA: TGTGCCAGCTCACCACTTTGGCCAGACGTCCTGACTTTC
CDR3 protein: CASSPLWPDVLTF

clone size: .
D gene: TRBD1
CDR3 length: 14
V gene: TRBV5-4
J gene: TRBJ1-4
CDR3 DNA: TGTGCCAGCAGCTCGAACAGGGGGCGGGAAAAACTGTTTTTT
CDR3 protein: CASSSNRGREKLFF

clone size: once
D gene: TRBD2
CDR3 length: 14
V gene: TRBV11-2
J gene: TRBJ2-7
CDR3 DNA: TGTGCCAGCAGGAGACTAGCGGGGCCCTACGAGCAGTACTTC
CDR3 protein: CASRRLAGPYEQYF

clone size: once
D gene: TRBD1
CDR3 length: 16
V gene: TRBV6-2/TRBV6-3
J gene: TRBJ2-3
CDR3 DNA: TGTGCCAGCACCCCTCGCGGGCAGGGGGACACAGATACGCAGTATTTT
CDR3 protein: CASTPRGQGDTDTQYF

clone size: .
D gene: TRBD1
CDR3 length: 16
V gene: TRBV7-9
J gene: TRBJ2-2
CDR3 DNA: TGTGCCAGCATAACCGGAGGGACAGGGGGAACCGGGGAGCTGTTTTTT
CDR3 protein: CASITGGTGGTGELFF

clone size: .
D gene: .
CDR3 length: 13
V gene: TRBV12-3/TRBV12-4
J gene: TRBJ1-1
CDR3 DNA: TGTGCCAGCAGTGCATATAAGAACACTGAAGCTTTCTTT
CDR3 protein: CASSAYKNTEAFF

clone size: once
D gene: TRBD2
CDR3 length: 15
V gene: TRBV24-1
J gene: TRBJ2-3
CDR3 DNA: TGTGCCACCAGTGGGAGCGGGGGGGCCAGAGATACGCAGTATTTT
CDR3 protein: CATSGSGGARDTQYF

clone size: .
D gene: .
CDR3 length: 16
V gene: TRBV28
J gene: TRBJ2-7
CDR3 DNA: TGTGCCAGCAGTCTACACCTCAACAGGGTGCCTTGGGAGCAGTACTTC
CDR3 protein: CASSLHLNRVPWEQYF

clone size: once
D gene: TRBD1
CDR3 length: 15
V gene: TRBV6-5
J gene: TRBJ2-4
CDR3 DNA: TGTGCCAGCAGCCACAGGGGGTTCGACAAAAACATTCAGTACTTC
CDR3 protein: CASSHRGFDKNIQYF

clone size: .
D gene: .
CDR3 length: 20
V gene: TRBV27
J gene: TRBJ2-1
CDR3 DNA: TGTGCCAGCAGTTTCAAACCGCCAGCAGTCCCCCAGGGGGGGAGAAATGAGCAGTTCTTC
CDR3 protein: CASSFKPPAVPQGGRNEQFF

clone size: medium-sized
D gene: .
CDR3 length: 11
V gene: TRBV6-5
J gene: TRBJ2-1
CDR3 DNA: TGTGCCAGCATCCAATACAATGAGCAGTTCTTC
CDR3 protein: CASIQYNEQFF

clone size: .
D gene: TRBD1
CDR3 length: 14
V gene: TRBV7-9
J gene: TRBJ2-3
CDR3 DNA: TGTGCCAGCAGCCCCGACAGGGCCCCAGATACGCAGTATTTT
CDR3 protein: CASSPDRAPDTQYF

clone size: .
D gene: .
CDR3 length: 13
V gene: TRBV7-9
J gene: TRBJ2-7
CDR3 DNA: TGTGCCAGCAGCTCCAGAGGGGGCTACGAGCAGTACTTC
CDR3 protein: CASSSRGGYEQYF

clone size: once
D gene: .
CDR3 length: 11
V gene: TRBV19
J gene: TRBJ1-6
CDR3 DNA: TGTGCCAGTAGTGGGTCTTCACCCCTCCACTTT
CDR3 protein: CASSGSSPLHF

clone size: .
D gene: TRBD1
CDR3 length: 16
V gene: TRBV27
J gene: TRBJ1-4
CDR3 DNA: TGTGCCAGCAGTTTTGGACAGGGGCGGGGTAATGAAAAACTGTTTTTT
CDR3 protein: CASSFGQGRGNEKLFF

clone size: .
D gene: .
CDR3 length: 13
V gene: TRBV27
J gene: TRBJ2-1
CDR3 DNA: TGTGCCAGCAGTCTTGGGACCTGGGATGAGCAGTTCTTC
CDR3 protein: CASSLGTWDEQFF